The 16 T cell receptor beta chains given below trace back to one sample, sequenced in a study of T cells in Graves' hyperthyroidism and ophthalmopathy. TCR beta CDR3 sequences were amplified from RNA transcripts. First-round RT-PCR targeting the TCR CDR3 was performed with the HTBI primer set. MiXCR, applied by TCRdb to the multiplex PCR reads, yields one record per CDR3 protein. Found here are approximately 420,000 distinct CDR3 sequences, roughly 15% of them singletons; the top ten hold around 5.3%. Sequencing was performed on blood. The receptors were sampled from a woman between 18 and 29 years old with Graves' hyperthyroidism.

The rearrangement links TRBV4-1 to TRBJ2-7; no reliable D call. V was trimmed by 3 bases and J by 7 bases, leaving 16 bases between them. Germline loops: CDR1 MGHRA, CDR2 YSYEKL. CDR3 length: 14 amino acids. CDR3 protein: CASSQAGRAREQYF. DNA of the CDR3: TGCGCCAGCAGCCAGGCCGGCCGGGCGCGAGAGCAGTACTTC.

This clonotype was counted at least ten times. This rearrangement joins TRBV3-1 to TRBJ2-1; 11 bases are a match to TRBD1. Losses at the gene ends were 0 bases for V and 6 bases for J; bases not matched to a gene: 4. The CDR3 covers 16 residues. Per the germline V gene, CDR1 is LGHDT and CDR2 is YNNKEL (reference sequence). CDR3 sequence: CASSQDRDRGFNEQFF. Written as DNA, the CDR3 is TGTGCCAGCAGCCAAGACCGGGACAGGGGGTTCAATGAGCAGTTCTTC.

This chain links TRBV19 with TRBJ2-3, with D possibly called TRBD1 or TRBD2 (5 bases each). The V gene lost 4 bases and the J gene lost 4 bases, with 18 bases spanning the gap. Per the germline V gene, CDR1 is LNHDA and CDR2 is SQIVND (reference sequence). The CDR3 covers 16 residues. DNA for the CDR3: TGTGCCAGTAGTAGACGACGGGGCCCTGGACCAGATACGCAGTATTTT. Translated, it gives CASSRRRGPGPDTQYF.

This clonotype was seen a handful of times. The rearrangement uses TRBV4-1 and TRBJ2-4; D unclear. Trimming took off 1 base at V and 0 bases at J, with 7 bases between the two ends. Germline V lookup: CDR1 MGHRA, CDR2 YSYEKL. CDR3 size: 15 residues. The CDR3 DNA is TGCGCCAGCAGCCAAGGGTACACAGCCAAAAACATTCAGTACTTC. It translates to CASSQGYTAKNIQYF.

This clonotype has ten or more counts. The chain uses TRBV12-3 or TRBV12-4 and TRBJ1-2, with D uncertain. The CDR3 runs to 13 residues. V was clipped by 7 bases and J by 8 bases, with 17 bases between them. The CDR3 here is CASIDIKEGGYTF. The CDR3 DNA follows: TGTGCCAGCATTGACATCAAAGAGGGAGGCTACACCTTC.

About this clonotype itself: A junction end diverges from the germline sequence, so it may reflect a read error. The J gene is TRBJ1-4, the V gene TRBV15, with 9 bases matching TRBD1. The CDR3 is 17 residues long. Germline V gene sequence: CDR1 LNHNV, CDR2 YYDKDF (reference sequence). The CDR3 DNA follows: TGTACCACCAGCAGAGGACCTAACAGGGGGCTCGGAGAAAAACTGTTTTTT. As protein: CTTSRGPNRGLGEKLFF. The whole variable domain, filled in from reference TRBV15 and TRBJ1-4, reads DAMVIQNPRYQVTQFGKPVTLSCSQTLNHNVMYWYQQKSSQAPKLLFHYYDKDFNNEADTPDNFQSRRPNTSFCFLDIRSPGLGDTAMYLCTTSRGPNRGLGEKLFFGSGTQLSVL.

A few counts support this clonotype. The gene calls are TRBV7-9 and TRBJ2-1; 10 bases map to TRBD1. The trim removed 5 bases at V and 4 bases at J, leaving 20 bases unmatched. This CDR3 region has 20 residues. CDR1 and CDR2 (germline): SEHNR, FQNEAQ (reference sequence). The CDR3 protein is CASSPRTGGGAGGLYNEQFF. The CDR3, as DNA: TGTGCCAGCAGCCCCCGGACAGGGGGGGGGGCGGGAGGACTTTACAATGAGCAGTTCTTC.

This clonotype was counted many times. This chain connects TRBV11-3 to TRBJ2-1; 12 bases are a match to TRBD1. Per the germline V gene, CDR1 is SGHNT and CDR2 is YENEEA. Unmatched junction bases numbered 4, after V lost 3 bases and J lost 7 bases. This CDR3 region has 15 residues. The CDR3 region has the DNA TGTGCCAGCAGCTTTGCGGGACAGGGGGCAAATGAGCAGTTCTTC. Protein: CASSFAGQGANEQFF.

There are many counts of this clonotype. The chain has TRBV11-3 and TRBJ1-2; 11 bases map to TRBD1. The germline CDR1 and CDR2 sequences are SGHNT and YENEEA. V shed 4 bases and J 6 bases; nucleotides not matched to a gene: 4. This CDR3 has 14 amino acids. The CDR3 DNA follows: TGTGCCAGCAGCTCCGGACAGGGGGCGGATGGCTACACCTTC. Its protein is CASSSGQGADGYTF.

This clonotype was found a few times. This chain joins TRBV24-1 and TRBJ2-3, with 9 positions matching TRBD1. Germline V lookup: CDR1 KGHDR, CDR2 SFDVKD. The CDR3 loop spans 14 amino acids. V shed 3 bases and J 8 bases; nucleotides not matched to a gene: 5. Written as DNA, the CDR3 is TGTGCCACCAGTGATGACAGGGGGGCCCCTACGCAGTATTTT. Translation: CATSDDRGAPTQYF.

This rearrangement joins TRBV7-6 to TRBJ2-5; no clear D gene. Looked up from germline, CDR1 is SGHVS and CDR2 is FNYEAQ. Trimming took off 1 base at V and 0 bases at J, with 6 bases between the two ends. The CDR3 is 14 amino acids. The CDR3 reads CASSLGADQETQYF. CDR3 sequence (DNA): TGTGCCAGCAGCTTAGGAGCAGACCAAGAGACCCAGTACTTC. Complete variable domain (other parts from reference TRBV7-6 and TRBJ2-5): GAGVSQSPRYKVTKRGQDVALRCDPISGHVSLYWYRQALGQGPEFLTYFNYEAQQDKSGLPNDRFSAERPEGSISTLTIQRTEQRDSAMYRCASSLGADQETQYFGPGTRLLVL.

This clonotype was seen at least ten times. The chain links TRBV3-1 to TRBJ2-7; D might be TRBD2 (5 bases). The germline CDR1 and CDR2 sequences are LGHDT and YNNKEL (reference sequence). The CDR3 runs 16 residues. V lost 1 base and J 3 bases, leaving 16 bases between the germline ends. CDR3 bases: TGTGCCAGCAGCCAAGCCACGGGAAGATTGGGCTACGAGCAGTACTTC. Translation: CASSQATGRLGYEQYF.

This clonotype was recorded many times. The chain joins TRBV11-2 to TRBJ2-3, with a weak D call TRBD2 (5 bases). Germline-derived CDR1 and CDR2 are SGHAT and FQNNGV. V was cut by 2 bases and J by 3 bases, with 12 bases left in between. The CDR3 length is 15 residues. CDR3 nucleotides: TGTGCCAGCAGCTTACTAGCACAAGTAACAGATACGCAGTATTTT. Translated: CASSLLAQVTDTQYF.

The J gene is TRBJ2-2, the V gene TRBV2, with 10 bases that match TRBD2. The CDR3 extends over 15 amino acids. The germline gives CDR1 SNHLY, CDR2 FYNNEI. The junction had 10 bases not matched to a gene; V was cut back by 8 bases and J by 7 bases. The CDR3, as DNA: TGTGCCAGCGGCGTGACTAGCGGGCGTGGCGGGGAGCTGTTTTTT. This sequence encodes CASGVTSGRGGELFF.

This clonotype was counted many times. This chain links TRBV30 with TRBJ1-6, with TRBD1 as a possible D gene (5 bases). CDR3 length: 17 residues. V was pared by 2 bases and J by 4 bases, with 18 bases between. The germline V gene has CDR1 GTSNPN and CDR2 SVGIG (reference sequence). CDR3 coding DNA: TGTGCCTGGAGTAAGGGACGAAATCTCGGGTATAATTCACCCCTCCACTTT. Encoded protein: CAWSKGRNLGYNSPLHF.

This clonotype was recorded at least ten times. This chain uses TRBV30 with TRBJ2-1, with D possibly matching TRBD1 (6 bases). This CDR3 has 11 residues. Deletions cut 3 bases from V and 9 bases from J, with 9 bases between. The germline V gene has CDR1 GTSNPN and CDR2 SVGIG (reference sequence). CDR3 DNA: TGTGCCTGGAGAGGCAGGGGTGAGCAGTTCTTC. It specifies CAWRGRGEQFF.